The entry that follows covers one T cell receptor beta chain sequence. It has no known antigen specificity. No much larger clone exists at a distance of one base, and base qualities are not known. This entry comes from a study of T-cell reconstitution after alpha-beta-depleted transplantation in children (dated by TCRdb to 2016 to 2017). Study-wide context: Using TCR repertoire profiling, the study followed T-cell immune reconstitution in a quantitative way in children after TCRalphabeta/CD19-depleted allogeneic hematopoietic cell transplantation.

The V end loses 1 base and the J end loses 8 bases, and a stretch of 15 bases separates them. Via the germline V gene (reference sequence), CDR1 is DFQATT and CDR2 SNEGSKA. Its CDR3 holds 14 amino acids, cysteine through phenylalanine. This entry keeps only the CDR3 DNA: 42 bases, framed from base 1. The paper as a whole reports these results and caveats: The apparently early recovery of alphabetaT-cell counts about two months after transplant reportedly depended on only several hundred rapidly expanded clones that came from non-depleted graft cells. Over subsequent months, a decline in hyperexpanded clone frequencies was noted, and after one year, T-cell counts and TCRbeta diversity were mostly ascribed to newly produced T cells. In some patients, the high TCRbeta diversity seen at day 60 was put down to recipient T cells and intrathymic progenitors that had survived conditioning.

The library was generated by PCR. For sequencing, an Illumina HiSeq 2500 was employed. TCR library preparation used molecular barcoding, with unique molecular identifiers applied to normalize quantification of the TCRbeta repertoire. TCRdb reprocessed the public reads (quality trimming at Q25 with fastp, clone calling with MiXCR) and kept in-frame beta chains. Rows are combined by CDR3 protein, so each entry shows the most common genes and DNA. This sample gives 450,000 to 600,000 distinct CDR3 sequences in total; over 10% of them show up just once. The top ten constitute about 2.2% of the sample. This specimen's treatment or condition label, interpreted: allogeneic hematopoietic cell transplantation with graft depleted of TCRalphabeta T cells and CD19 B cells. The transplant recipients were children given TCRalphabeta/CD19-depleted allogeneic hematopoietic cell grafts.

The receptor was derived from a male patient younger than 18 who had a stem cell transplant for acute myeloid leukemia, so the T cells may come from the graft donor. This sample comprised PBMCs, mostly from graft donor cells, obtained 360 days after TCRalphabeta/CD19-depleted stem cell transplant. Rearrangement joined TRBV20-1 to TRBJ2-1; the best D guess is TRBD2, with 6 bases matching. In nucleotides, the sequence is TGCAGTGCTAGAGCCCAGCGGGTGGGGTATGAGCAGTTCTTC. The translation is CSARAQRVGYEQFF.